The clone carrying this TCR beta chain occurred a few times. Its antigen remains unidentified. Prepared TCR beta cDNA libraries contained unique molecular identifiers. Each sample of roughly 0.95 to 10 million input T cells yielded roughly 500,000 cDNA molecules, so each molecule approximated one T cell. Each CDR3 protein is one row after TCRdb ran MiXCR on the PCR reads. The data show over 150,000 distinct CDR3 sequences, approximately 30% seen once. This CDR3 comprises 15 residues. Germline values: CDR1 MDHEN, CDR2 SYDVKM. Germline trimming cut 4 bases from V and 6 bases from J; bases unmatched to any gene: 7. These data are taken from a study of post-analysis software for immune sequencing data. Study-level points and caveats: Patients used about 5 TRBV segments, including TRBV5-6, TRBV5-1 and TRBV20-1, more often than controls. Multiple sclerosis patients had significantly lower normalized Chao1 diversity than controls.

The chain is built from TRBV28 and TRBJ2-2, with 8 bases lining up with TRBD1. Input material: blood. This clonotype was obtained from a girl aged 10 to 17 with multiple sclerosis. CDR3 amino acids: CASSYPKQGAGELFF. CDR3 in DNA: TGTGCCAGCAGTTACCCCAAACAGGGGGCCGGGGAGCTGTTTTTT.